The clone carrying this TCR beta chain came up a few times. The data belong to a study of CD8 T cells in Susac syndrome. This CDR3 is built from 12 residues. V was cut by 3 bases and J by 7 bases, with 9 bases left in between. Germline CDR1 and CDR2: LNHDA and SQIVND (reference sequence). cDNA came from about 0.46 to 1 ug RNA primed by random hexamers. TCRdb itself ran the immunoSEQ multiplex PCR reads through MiXCR, one entry per CDR3 protein. The sample includes some 130,000 distinct CDR3 sequences, 80% of them seen just once. The chain employs TRBV19 and TRBJ1-1; D not certain. Sequenced material: CD8+ T cells from PBMCs. This receptor was taken from a human donor with multiple sclerosis. The CDR3 reads CASSIMSGEAFF. The CDR3 DNA sequence: TGTGCCAGTAGTATCATGAGCGGTGAAGCTTTCTTT. Together with reference TRBV19 and TRBJ1-1, the CDR3 gives the full variable domain: DGGITQSPKYLFRKEGQNVTLSCEQNLNHDAMYWYRQDPGQGLRLIYYSQIVNDFQKGDIAEGYSVSREKKESFPLTVTSAQKNPTAFYLCASSIMSGEAFFGQGTRLTVV.